This T cell receptor (beta chain) was recovered during a study of cytotoxic CD8 clonotypes in ibrutinib-treated CLL. Trimming pared 5 bases from V and 9 bases from J, leaving 11 bases between. Germline V CDR1 and CDR2: LNHDA, SQIVND (reference sequence). This CDR3 spans 12 amino acids. Measured with immunoSEQ multiplex PCR; TCRdb has only the in-frame clones, and not every one. The sample gives around 140,000 clones, 80% to 90% of which show up once; about 2.1% is in the top ten. Details on this clone: Antigen unknown.

Study-wide findings and caveats: Before falling back toward baseline at progression, clonality had risen at the time of ibrutinib response. Age-matched healthy donor levels were exceeded by baseline clonality, which tracked circulating CD8+ T-cell counts.

The sample was PBMCs, taken after 24 months of ibrutinib treatment. The clonotype was recovered from a human donor with chronic lymphocytic leukemia. V is TRBV19 and J is TRBJ1-3; no firm D call. This CDR3 reads CASSRAWGTIYF. The CDR3 DNA follows: TGTGCCAGTAGTCGCGCTTGGGGCACCATATATTTT.